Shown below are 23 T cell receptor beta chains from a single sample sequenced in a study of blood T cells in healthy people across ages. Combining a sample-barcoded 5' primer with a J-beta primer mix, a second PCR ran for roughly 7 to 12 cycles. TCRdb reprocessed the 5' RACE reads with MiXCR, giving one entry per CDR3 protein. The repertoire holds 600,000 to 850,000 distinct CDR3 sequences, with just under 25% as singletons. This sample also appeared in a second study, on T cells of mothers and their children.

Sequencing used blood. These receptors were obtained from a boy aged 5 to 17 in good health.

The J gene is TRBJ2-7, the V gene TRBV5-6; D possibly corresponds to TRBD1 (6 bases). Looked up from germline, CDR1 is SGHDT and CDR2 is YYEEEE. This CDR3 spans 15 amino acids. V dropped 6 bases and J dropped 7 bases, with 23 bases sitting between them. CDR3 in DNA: TGTGCCAGCACCGACAGGTCCCTCACCAAGTGGGAGCAGTACTTC. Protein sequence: CASTDRSLTKWEQYF. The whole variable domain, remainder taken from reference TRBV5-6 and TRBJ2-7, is DAGVTQSPTHLIKTRGQQVTLRCSPKSGHDTVSWYQQALGQGPQFIFQYYEEEERQRGNFPDRFSGHQFPNYSSELNVNALLLGDSALYLCASTDRSLTKWEQYFGPGTRLTVT.

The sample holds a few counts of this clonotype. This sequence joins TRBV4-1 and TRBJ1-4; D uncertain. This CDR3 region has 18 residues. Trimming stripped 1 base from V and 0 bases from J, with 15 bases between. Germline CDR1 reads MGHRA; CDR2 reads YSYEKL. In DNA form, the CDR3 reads TGCGCCAGCAGCCAAGGGGGTAGTCCGGCTGCAACTAATGAAAAACTGTTTTTT. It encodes CASSQGGSPAATNEKLFF.

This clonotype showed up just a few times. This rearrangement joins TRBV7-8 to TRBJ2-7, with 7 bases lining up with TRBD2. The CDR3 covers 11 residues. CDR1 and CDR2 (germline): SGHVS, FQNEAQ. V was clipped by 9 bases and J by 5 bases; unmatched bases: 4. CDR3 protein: CASTGGNEQYF. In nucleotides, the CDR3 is TGTGCCAGTACCGGGGGGAACGAGCAGTACTTC.

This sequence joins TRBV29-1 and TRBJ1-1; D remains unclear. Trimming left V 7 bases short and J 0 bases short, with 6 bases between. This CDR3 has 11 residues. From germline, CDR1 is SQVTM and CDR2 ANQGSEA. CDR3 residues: CSATLNTEAFF. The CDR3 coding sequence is TGCAGCGCAACACTGAACACTGAAGCTTTCTTT.

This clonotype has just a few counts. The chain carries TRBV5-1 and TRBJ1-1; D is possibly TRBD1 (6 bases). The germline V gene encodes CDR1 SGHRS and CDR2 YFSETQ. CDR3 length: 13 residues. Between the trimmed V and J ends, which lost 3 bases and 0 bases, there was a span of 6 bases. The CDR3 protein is CASSWGLNTEAFF. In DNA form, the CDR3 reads TGCGCCAGCAGCTGGGGGCTGAACACTGAAGCTTTCTTT.

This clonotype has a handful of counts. The CDR3 DNA reads as TGCAGCGTTGAAGACGTGGGTGGGGCCAACGTCCTGACTTTC. This codes for CSVEDVGGANVLTF. The genes are TRBV29-1 and TRBJ2-6; no reliable D call. Germline V lookup: CDR1 SQVTM, CDR2 ANQGSEA. V was cut by 0 bases and J by 3 bases, with 6 bases left in between. This CDR3 comprises 14 residues.

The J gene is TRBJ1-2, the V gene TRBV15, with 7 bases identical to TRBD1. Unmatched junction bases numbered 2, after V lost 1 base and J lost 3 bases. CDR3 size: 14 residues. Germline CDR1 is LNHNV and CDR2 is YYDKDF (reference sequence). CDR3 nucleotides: TGTGCCACCAGCAGAGGAACAGGGGACTATGGCTACACCTTC. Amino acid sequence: CATSRGTGDYGYTF.

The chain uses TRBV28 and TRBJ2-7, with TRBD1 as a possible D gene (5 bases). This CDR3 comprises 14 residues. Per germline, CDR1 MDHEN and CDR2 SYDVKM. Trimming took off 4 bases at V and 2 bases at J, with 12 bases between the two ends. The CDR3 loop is CASSSRQRPYEQYF. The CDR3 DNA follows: TGTGCCAGCAGTTCCCGACAGAGGCCCTACGAGCAGTACTTC.

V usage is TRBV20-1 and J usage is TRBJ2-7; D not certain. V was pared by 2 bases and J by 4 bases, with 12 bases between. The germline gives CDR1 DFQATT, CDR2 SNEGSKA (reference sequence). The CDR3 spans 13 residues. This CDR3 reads CSARSSASYEQYF. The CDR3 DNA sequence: TGCAGTGCTAGAAGCTCGGCCTCATACGAGCAGTACTTC.

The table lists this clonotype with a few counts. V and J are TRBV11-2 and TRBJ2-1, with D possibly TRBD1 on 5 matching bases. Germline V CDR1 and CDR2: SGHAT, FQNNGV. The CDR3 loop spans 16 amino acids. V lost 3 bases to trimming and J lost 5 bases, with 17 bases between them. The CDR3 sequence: CASSFSGYQSDNEQFF. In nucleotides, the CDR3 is TGTGCCAGCAGCTTCTCAGGGTATCAGTCAGACAATGAGCAGTTCTTC. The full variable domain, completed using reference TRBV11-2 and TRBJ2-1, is EAGVAQSPRYKIIEKRQSVAFWCNPISGHATLYWYQQILGQGPKLLIQFQNNGVVDDSQLPKDRFSAERLKGVDSTLKIQPAKLEDSAVYLCASSFSGYQSDNEQFFGPGTRLTVL.

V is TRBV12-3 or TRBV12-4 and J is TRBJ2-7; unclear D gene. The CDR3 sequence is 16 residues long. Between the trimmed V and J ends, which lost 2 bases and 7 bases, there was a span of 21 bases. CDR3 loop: CASSLLYTVRFGEQYF. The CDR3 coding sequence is TGTGCCAGCAGTTTACTTTACACAGTTCGGTTTGGGGAGCAGTACTTC.

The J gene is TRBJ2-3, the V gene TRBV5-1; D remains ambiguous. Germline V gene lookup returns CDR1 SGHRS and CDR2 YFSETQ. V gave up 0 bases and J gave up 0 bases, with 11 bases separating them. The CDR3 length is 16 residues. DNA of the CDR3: TGCGCCAGCAGCTTGGCCCATCAGGCTAGCACAGATACGCAGTATTTT. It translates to CASSLAHQASTDTQYF.

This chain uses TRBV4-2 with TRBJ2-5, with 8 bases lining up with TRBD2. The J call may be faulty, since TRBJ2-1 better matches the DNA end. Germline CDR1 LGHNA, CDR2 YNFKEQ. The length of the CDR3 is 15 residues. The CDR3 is CASSPGGAIWVEQFF. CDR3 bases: TGTGCCAGCAGCCCCGGGGGGGCCATTTGGGTTGAGCAGTTCTTC.

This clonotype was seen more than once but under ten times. CDR3 coding DNA: TGTGCCACAACACAAGAGACCCAGTACTTC. Protein: CATTQETQYF. The chain uses TRBV5-5 and TRBJ2-5; D remains ambiguous. The CDR3 extends over 10 amino acids. Per germline, CDR1 SGHKS and CDR2 YYEKEE (reference sequence). With 9 bases removed from V and 2 bases from J, the gap between germline ends came to 5 bases.

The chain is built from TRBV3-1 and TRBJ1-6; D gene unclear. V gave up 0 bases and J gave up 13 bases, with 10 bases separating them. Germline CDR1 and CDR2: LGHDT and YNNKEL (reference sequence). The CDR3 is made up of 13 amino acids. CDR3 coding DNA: TGTGCCAGCAGCCAAGAAGGGTCGGCCCCCCTCCACTTT. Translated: CASSQEGSAPLHF.

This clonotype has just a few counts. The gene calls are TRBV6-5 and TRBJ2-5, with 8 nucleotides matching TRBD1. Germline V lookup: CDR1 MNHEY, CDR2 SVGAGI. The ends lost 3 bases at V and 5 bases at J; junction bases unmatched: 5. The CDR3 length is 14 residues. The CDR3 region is CASSYRGQGETQYF. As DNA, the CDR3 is TGTGCCAGCAGTTATCGCGGACAGGGCGAGACCCAGTACTTC.

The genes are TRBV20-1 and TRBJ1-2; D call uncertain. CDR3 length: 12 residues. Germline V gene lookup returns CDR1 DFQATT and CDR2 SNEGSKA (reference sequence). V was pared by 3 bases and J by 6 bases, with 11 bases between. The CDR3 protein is CSARRPPDGYTF. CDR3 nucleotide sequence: TGCAGTGCTAGGAGGCCGCCCGATGGCTACACCTTC.

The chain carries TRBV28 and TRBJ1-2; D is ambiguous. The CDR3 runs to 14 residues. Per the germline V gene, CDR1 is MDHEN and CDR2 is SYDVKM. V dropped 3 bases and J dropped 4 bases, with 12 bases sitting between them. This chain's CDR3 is CASSFPEWPYGYTF. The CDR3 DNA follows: TGTGCCAGCAGTTTTCCAGAATGGCCCTATGGCTACACCTTC.

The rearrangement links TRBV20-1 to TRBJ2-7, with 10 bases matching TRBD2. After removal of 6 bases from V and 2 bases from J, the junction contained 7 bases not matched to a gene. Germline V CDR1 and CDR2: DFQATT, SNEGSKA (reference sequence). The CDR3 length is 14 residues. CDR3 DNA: TGCAGTGCACTCAGCGGGAGGGCCACCTACGAGCAGTACTTC. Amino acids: CSALSGRATYEQYF.

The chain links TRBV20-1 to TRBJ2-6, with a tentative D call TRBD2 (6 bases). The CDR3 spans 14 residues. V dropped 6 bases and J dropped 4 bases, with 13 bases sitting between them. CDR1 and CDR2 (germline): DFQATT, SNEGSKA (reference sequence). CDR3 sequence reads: CSAVADTGANVLTF. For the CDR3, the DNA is TGCAGTGCCGTAGCGGACACGGGGGCCAACGTCCTGACTTTC.

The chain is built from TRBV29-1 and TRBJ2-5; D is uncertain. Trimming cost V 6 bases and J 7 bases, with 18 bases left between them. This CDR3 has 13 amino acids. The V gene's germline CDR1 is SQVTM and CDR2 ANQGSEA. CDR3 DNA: TGCAGCGTACCTCCCGCAGGCCGAGGGACCCAGTACTTC. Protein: CSVPPAGRGTQYF.

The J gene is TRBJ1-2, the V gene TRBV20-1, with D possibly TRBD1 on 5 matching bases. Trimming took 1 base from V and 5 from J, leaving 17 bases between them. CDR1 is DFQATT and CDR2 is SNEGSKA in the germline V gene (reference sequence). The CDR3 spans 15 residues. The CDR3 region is CSARAVKGALYGYTF. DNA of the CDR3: TGCAGTGCTAGAGCGGTGAAAGGGGCATTATATGGCTACACCTTC.

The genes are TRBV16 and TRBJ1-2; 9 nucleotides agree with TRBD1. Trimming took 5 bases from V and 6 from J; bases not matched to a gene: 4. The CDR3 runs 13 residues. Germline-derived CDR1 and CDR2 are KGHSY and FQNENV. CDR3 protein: CASSSDRGHGYTF. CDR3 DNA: TGTGCCAGCAGCTCGGACAGGGGCCATGGCTACACCTTC.